Detailed here is one T cell receptor (beta chain). These data originate in a study of OX40 agonist ivuxolimab in advanced cancers. Study overall: Recorded diagnoses for dose-escalation patients were hepatocellular carcinoma, melanoma, renal cell or head and neck cancer.

Sequenced by immunoSEQ multiplex PCR; TCRdb stores in-frame clones only, minus some. The sample includes some 90,000 clones, roughly 91% seen only once; the top ten take 0.3% to 0.35%. Germline V lookup: CDR1 SGHNT, CDR2 YENEEA. The CDR3 runs 15 residues. Trimming took 5 bases from V and 0 from J, leaving 13 bases between them. This rearrangement joins TRBV11-3 to TRBJ2-5, with D possibly called TRBD1 or TRBD2 (7 bases each). The receptor comes from an adult with an advanced solid tumor such as melanoma, head and neck, liver or kidney cancer. The sample consisted of CD4+ or CD8+ T cells sorted from blood, taken in a trial of the OX40 agonist ivuxolimab. CDR3 amino acids: CASSPRGGNQETQYF. DNA for the CDR3: TGTGCCAGCAGCCCCAGGGGGGGGAACCAAGAGACCCAGTACTTC.